The clone carrying this T cell receptor (beta chain) was seen a few times. The antigen is not known. Clones were sequenced by immunoSEQ multiplex PCR, and TCRdb holds only the in-frame ones, with some missing. The sample holds 52,000 or so clones, over 80% seen once. These data belong to a study of OX40 agonist ivuxolimab in advanced cancers. Study-level information: Ivuxolimab, an agonist antibody against OX40 (CD134), was given to patients. Findings and caveats of the study: Also showing low normalized T-cell clonal expansion were some of the nonresponders. Undetermined was the antigen specificity of the expanded peripheral T cells.

Germline V lookup: CDR1 SGDLS, CDR2 YYNGEE. The CDR3 totals 13 residues. V shed 0 bases and J 10 bases; nucleotides not matched to a gene: 4. The J gene is TRBJ1-1, the V gene TRBV9, with 9 bases matching TRBD1. Specimen: CD4+ or CD8+ T cells sorted from blood, collected in a trial of the OX40 agonist ivuxolimab. The source of this sequence is an adult with an advanced solid tumor such as melanoma, head and neck, liver or kidney cancer. CDR3: CASSVATTGGAFF. DNA of the CDR3: TGTGCCAGCAGCGTAGCTACGACAGGGGGAGCTTTCTTT.